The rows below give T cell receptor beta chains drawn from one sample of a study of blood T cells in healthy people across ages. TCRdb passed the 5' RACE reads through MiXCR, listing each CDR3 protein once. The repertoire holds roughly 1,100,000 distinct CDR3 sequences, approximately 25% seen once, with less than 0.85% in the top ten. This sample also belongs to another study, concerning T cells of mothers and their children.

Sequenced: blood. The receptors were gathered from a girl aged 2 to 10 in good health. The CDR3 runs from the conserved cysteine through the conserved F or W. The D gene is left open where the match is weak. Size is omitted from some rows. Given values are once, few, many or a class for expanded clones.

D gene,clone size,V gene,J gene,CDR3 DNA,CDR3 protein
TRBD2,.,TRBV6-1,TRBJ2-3,TGTGCCAGCTGCACTAGCGGGGACTTGAATACGCAGTATTTT,CASCTSGDLNTQYF
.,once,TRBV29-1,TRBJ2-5,TGCAGCGTTGCCGGCAGGGCCAGGAAAGAGACCCAGTACTTC,CSVAGRARKETQYF
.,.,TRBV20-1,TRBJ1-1,TGCAGTGCTGTCACGAATGAAGCTTTCTTT,CSAVTNEAFF
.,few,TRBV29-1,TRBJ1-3,TGCAGCGTTGGCCCCAGCAGCTCTGGAAACACCATATATTTT,CSVGPSSSGNTIYF
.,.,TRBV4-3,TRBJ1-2,TGCGCCAGCAGCCAAGATGGAGTACCCTATGGCTACACCTTC,CASSQDGVPYGYTF
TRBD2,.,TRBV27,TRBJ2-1,TGTGCCAGCAGTTTTCTCGCGGGGGGGCCCTATGAGCAGTTCTTC,CASSFLAGGPYEQFF
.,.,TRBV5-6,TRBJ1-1,TGTGCCAGCTTTTGGAGGGCACGCACTGAAGCTTTCTTT,CASFWRARTEAFF
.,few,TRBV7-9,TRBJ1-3,TGTGCCAGCAGCTCCCCAGCTGGAAACACCATATATTTT,CASSSPAGNTIYF
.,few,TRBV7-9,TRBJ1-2,TGTGCCAGCAGCTTAGGGGGGGGACCACCTTATGGCTACACCTTC,CASSLGGGPPYGYTF
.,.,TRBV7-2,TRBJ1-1,TGTGCCAGCAGCTTAGGTCCAGGGTTTAACACTGAAGCTTTCTTT,CASSLGPGFNTEAFF
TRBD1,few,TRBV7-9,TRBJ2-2,TGTGCCAGCAGCTTCTGGACAGGGTTCACCGGGGAGCTGTTTTTT,CASSFWTGFTGELFF
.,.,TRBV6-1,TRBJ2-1,TGTTCTTCCCGGGACTGGGGGGCCAATGAGCAGTTCTTC,CSSRDWGANEQFF
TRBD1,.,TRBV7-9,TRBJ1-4,TGTGCCAGCAGCACTCCTGGGACAGGGGATGAAAAACTGTTTTTT,CASSTPGTGDEKLFF
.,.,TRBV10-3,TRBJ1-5,TGTGCCATCAGTGAGTCAAATCAGCCCCAGCATTTT,CAISESNQPQHF
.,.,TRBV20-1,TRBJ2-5,TGCAGTGCTAATCCCCTGGCTTCTTCGTCCCAAGAGACCCAGTACTTC,CSANPLASSSQETQYF
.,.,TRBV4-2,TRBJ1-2,TGTGCCAGCAGCCAAGGGGCGGGGGTGGAGTACTATGGCTACACCTTC,CASSQGAGVEYYGYTF
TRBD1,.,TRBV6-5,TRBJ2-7,TGTGCCAGCAGTTACGAAGGACAGGGGCTCCTCGAGCAGTACTTC,CASSYEGQGLLEQYF
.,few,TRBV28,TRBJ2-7,TGTGCCAGCAGTTTAAAACTAGTCTACGAGCAGTACTTC,CASSLKLVYEQYF
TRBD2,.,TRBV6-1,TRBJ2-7,TGTGCCAGCAGAATAGCGGGAGGAGAGGAGCAGTACTTC,CASRIAGGEEQYF
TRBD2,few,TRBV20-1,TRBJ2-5,TGCAGTGCTAGTTTAGCTAGCGGGAGACAGACCCAGTACTTC,CSASLASGRQTQYF
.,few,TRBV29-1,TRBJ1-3,TGCAGCGCCCCGGATGGAAACACCATATATTTT,CSAPDGNTIYF
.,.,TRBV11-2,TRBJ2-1,TGTGCCAGCAGCTTAGTTTTTACAGGGTATGAGCAGTTCTTC,CASSLVFTGYEQFF
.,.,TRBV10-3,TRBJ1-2,TGTGCCATCAGTGAGTCGAGTCCAGGGGGCTACACCTTC,CAISESSPGGYTF
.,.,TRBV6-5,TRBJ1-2,TGTGCCAGCTCACCCTCGGGGGGGTTGGGCTATGGCTACACCTTC,CASSPSGGLGYGYTF
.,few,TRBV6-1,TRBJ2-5,TGTGCCAGCAGTGATTGGGGTCTGGAGACCCAGTACTTC,CASSDWGLETQYF
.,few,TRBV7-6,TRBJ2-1,TGTGCCAGCAGTATTCCTAGGCTAGCGTCCTACAATGAGCAGTTCTTC,CASSIPRLASYNEQFF
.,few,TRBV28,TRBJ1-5,TGTGCCAGCAGTCCCCCCCCGCGGCCCCAGCATTTT,CASSPPPRPQHF
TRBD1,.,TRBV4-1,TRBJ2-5,TGCGCCAGCAGCCATGACAGGGCCCCCGCAGGGGCCCAGTACTTC,CASSHDRAPAGAQYF
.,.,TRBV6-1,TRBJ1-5,TGTGCCGTAAACAGGGAGGTCGGTCAGCCCCAGCATTTT,CAVNREVGQPQHF
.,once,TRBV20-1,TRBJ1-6,TGCAGTGCTTCGCCGGGTGGGTCTGATAATTCACCCCTCCACTTT,CSASPGGSDNSPLHF
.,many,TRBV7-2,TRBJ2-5,TGCGCCAGCAGCTTGGGGCTAGCGTTACAAGAGACCCAGTACTTC,CASSLGLALQETQYF
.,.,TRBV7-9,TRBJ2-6,TGTGCCAGCAGCTCCGCTAAATGGACCAGCTCTGGGGCCAACGTCCTGACTTTC,CASSSAKWTSSGANVLTF
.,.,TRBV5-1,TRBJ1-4,TGCGCCAGCAGCTTGGGGGACACCTCAACTAATGAAAAACTGTTTTTT,CASSLGDTSTNEKLFF
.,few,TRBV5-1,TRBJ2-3,TGCGCCTGCCAGCGTGATGTCCGCACAGATACGCAGTACTTT,CACQRDVRTDTQYF
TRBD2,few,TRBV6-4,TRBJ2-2,TGTGCCAGCAGTTCCGGGACTAGGAACACCGGGGAGCTGTTTTTT,CASSSGTRNTGELFF
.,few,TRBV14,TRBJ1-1,TGTGCCAGCAGTCGCGTCCCTCGGGGGGTGAACACTGAAGCTTTCTTT,CASSRVPRGVNTEAFF